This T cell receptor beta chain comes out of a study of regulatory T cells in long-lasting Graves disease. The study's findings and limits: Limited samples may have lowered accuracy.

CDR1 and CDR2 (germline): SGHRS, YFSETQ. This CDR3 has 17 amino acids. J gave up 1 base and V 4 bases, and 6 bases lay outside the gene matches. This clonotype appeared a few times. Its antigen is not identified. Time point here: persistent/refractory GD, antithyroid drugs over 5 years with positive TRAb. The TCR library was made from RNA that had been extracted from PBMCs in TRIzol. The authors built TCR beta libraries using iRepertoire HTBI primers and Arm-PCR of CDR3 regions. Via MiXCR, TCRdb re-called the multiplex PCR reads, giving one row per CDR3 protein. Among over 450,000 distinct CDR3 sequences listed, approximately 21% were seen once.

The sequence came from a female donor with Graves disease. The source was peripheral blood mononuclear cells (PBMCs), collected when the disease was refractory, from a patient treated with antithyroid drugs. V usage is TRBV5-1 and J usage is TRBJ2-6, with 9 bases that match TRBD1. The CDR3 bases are TGCGCCAGCAGCGTCCGGGACAGGGAGTCTGGGGCCAACGTCCTGACTTTC. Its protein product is CASSVRDRESGANVLTF.